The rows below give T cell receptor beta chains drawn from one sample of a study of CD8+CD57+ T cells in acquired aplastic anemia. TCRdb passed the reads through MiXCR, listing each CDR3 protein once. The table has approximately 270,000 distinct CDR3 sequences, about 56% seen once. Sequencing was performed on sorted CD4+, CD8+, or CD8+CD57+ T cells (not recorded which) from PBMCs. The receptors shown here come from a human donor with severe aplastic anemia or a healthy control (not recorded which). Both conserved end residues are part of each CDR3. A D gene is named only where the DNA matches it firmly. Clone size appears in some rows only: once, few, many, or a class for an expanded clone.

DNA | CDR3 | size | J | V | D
TGTGCCACCAGTGATTCCGGGACAGGGGGTCATCACACCTTC | CATSDSGTGGHHTF | - | TRBJ1-2 | TRBV24-1 | TRBD1
TGCAGTGCGGTACTAGCGGAAAGCACAGATACGCAGTATTTT | CSAVLAESTDTQYF | - | TRBJ2-3 | TRBV20-1 | TRBD2
TGTGCCAGCGGGGGATTATATGCTGAAGCTTTCTTT | CASGGLYAEAFF | large | TRBJ1-1 | TRBV19 | -
TGCAGTGCTGAAAAGGGACAGGGCCGGGCAGATACGCAGTATTTT | CSAEKGQGRADTQYF | - | TRBJ2-3 | TRBV20-1 | TRBD1
TGCAGTGCTAGGAACATTCTAGCTACGGTCAACGAGCAGTACTTC | CSARNILATVNEQYF | - | TRBJ2-7 | TRBV20-1 | -
TGTGCCAGCAGCTTAGATACGGACAGGGCGGCCTATGGCTACACCTTC | CASSLDTDRAAYGYTF | - | TRBJ1-2 | TRBV11-2 | TRBD1
TGCAGTGCTACAACTAGCGGGGGAGACTGCAATGAGCAGTTCTTC | CSATTSGGDCNEQFF | - | TRBJ2-1 | TRBV20-1 | TRBD2
TGTGCCAGCAGCTTGGCCGGGACTGGTCGGGGCGAGCAGTACTTC | CASSLAGTGRGEQYF | - | TRBJ2-7 | TRBV7-2 | -
TGTGCCAGCAGCCTAGACCGGGACAACCAGTTCTTC | CASSLDRDNQFF | many | TRBJ2-1 | TRBV4-2 | -
TGTGCCAGCAGCCAAGTCCGTACAGGGAGGGGAAACACTGAAGCTTTCTTT | CASSQVRTGRGNTEAFF | few | TRBJ1-1 | TRBV3-1 | -
TGTGCCAGCAGACCGGCCCGATTGGGCTACACCTTC | CASRPARLGYTF | many | TRBJ1-2 | TRBV12-3/TRBV12-4 | -
TGCAGTGCTAGAGACGCTGCCGCTAGCACAGATACGCAGTATTTT | CSARDAAASTDTQYF | many | TRBJ2-3 | TRBV20-1 | -
TGTGCCAGCAGCCTCCGCCGGGACATCATCCGAGGCTACACCTTC | CASSLRRDIIRGYTF | - | TRBJ1-2 | TRBV6-5 | -
TGTGCCAGCAGCTTAAGGGTATGGGGGACAACGAACACCGGGGAGCTGTTTTTT | CASSLRVWGTTNTGELFF | many | TRBJ2-2 | TRBV11-2 | -
TGTGCCAGCAGCTTAAAATGGGCTCTGGGGACGCTACCGGCCGGGGAGCTGTTTTTT | CASSLKWALGTLPAGELFF | many | TRBJ2-2 | TRBV7-9 | -
TGCGCCAGCAGCTTAAGATTACAGCCGCCCAATGAAAAACTGTTTTTT | CASSLRLQPPNEKLFF | - | TRBJ1-4 | TRBV5-1 | -
TGTGCCAGCAGTTACAGTCCCCCAGTCCATAATTCACCCCTCCACTTT | CASSYSPPVHNSPLHF | many | TRBJ1-6 | TRBV6-6 | -
TGCGCCAGCAGCTTGGCGAGCTTACACGAACAGTACTTC | CASSLASLHEQYF | - | TRBJ2-7 | TRBV5-1 | -
TGTGCCAGCAGCTTAAATCCCGGCACCCAAGCTTTCTTT | CASSLNPGTQAFF | many | TRBJ1-1 | TRBV11-3 | -
TGTGCCAGCAGCCTAGGGGGATGGGACGAGCAGTACTTC | CASSLGGWDEQYF | - | TRBJ2-7 | TRBV7-9 | -
TGTGCCACCAGAAAGACCGGACTCGCAAGGGGAAATGAAAAACTGTTTTTT | CATRKTGLARGNEKLFF | many | TRBJ1-4 | TRBV15 | -
TGTGCCAGTAGTAGTGTGGGGACAGGGGGCTTCGAGCAGTACTTC | CASSSVGTGGFEQYF | - | TRBJ2-7 | TRBV19 | TRBD1
TGCAGTGCTAGGTCAGCGCAGAACACTGAAGCTTTCTTT | CSARSAQNTEAFF | many | TRBJ1-1 | TRBV20-1 | -
TGCGCCAGCAGCACGGGACAACTCTCTGGTGGGGCCAACGTCCTGACTTTC | CASSTGQLSGGANVLTF | - | TRBJ2-6 | TRBV5-1 | -
TGCGCCAGCAGTGAGCCGGGGACTGATGTGAATTCACCCCTCCACTTT | CASSEPGTDVNSPLHF | - | TRBJ1-6 | TRBV10-2 | -
TGTGCCATCAGTGAGTCTGTCCAGTCTGGAAACACCATATATTTT | CAISESVQSGNTIYF | - | TRBJ1-3 | TRBV10-3 | -
TGTGCCAGTAGTCAAGGGAGGGGGCCCACCTCCTATGGCTACACCTTC | CASSQGRGPTSYGYTF | - | TRBJ1-2 | TRBV19 | TRBD1
TGTGCCAGCAGTATTCGGACTAGCTCTGATACGCAGTATTTT | CASSIRTSSDTQYF | - | TRBJ2-3 | TRBV6-2/TRBV6-3 | TRBD2
TGTGCCAGCAGCCCGGCGGGACCTAGCAATCAGCCCCAGCATTTT | CASSPAGPSNQPQHF | - | TRBJ1-5 | TRBV10-3 | -
TGCAGTGCTCCCGGGGGCGCGAACACTGAAGCTTTCTTT | CSAPGGANTEAFF | many | TRBJ1-1 | TRBV20-1 | -
TGTGCAAGCAGTGAAATCTACGGGGGAGGCTATGGCTACACCTTC | CASSEIYGGGYGYTF | - | TRBJ1-2 | TRBV2 | -
TGTGCCAGCAGCTTAGCGGGCACCAATCTGGCATTCGCCTTC | CASSLAGTNLAFAF | - | TRBJ1-2 | TRBV7-2 | -
TGTGCCACCAGTGATAGGGCAGGGGGCGCAGATACGCAGTATTTT | CATSDRAGGADTQYF | few | TRBJ2-3 | TRBV24-1 | TRBD1
TGTGCCAGCAGTAAAGACAGGGTCCACACACATAAGACCCAGTACTTC | CASSKDRVHTHKTQYF | - | TRBJ2-5 | TRBV2 | TRBD1
TGTGCCAGCGGGAGGGGGGGCTCCTACAATGAGCAGTTCTTC | CASGRGGSYNEQFF | - | TRBJ2-1 | TRBV7-3 | -
TGCGCCAGCAGCTTGGCAGGGGGCGAAACCGGGGAGCTGTTTTTT | CASSLAGGETGELFF | many | TRBJ2-2 | TRBV5-1 | TRBD1
TGTGCCAGCAGTGAGGGGCCAGGGGAGACCCAGTACTTC | CASSEGPGETQYF | many | TRBJ2-5 | TRBV6-4 | -
TGTGCCAGGAGCTCAGTTGGGGGACGGAACAATGAAAAACTGTTTTTT | CARSSVGGRNNEKLFF | - | TRBJ1-4 | TRBV7-9 | -
TGTGCCAGCAGCTTAACCCCACTGACAGGGAAAACCTCCAACGAGCAGTACTTC | CASSLTPLTGKTSNEQYF | - | TRBJ2-7 | TRBV7-3 | TRBD1
TGCAGTGCTAGTAGACTAGCGGGGTTTGGGACCGGGGAGCTGTTTTTT | CSASRLAGFGTGELFF | - | TRBJ2-2 | TRBV20-1 | TRBD2
TGCAGTGCCCTGGGGGAGGTGCTGAACACTGAAGCTTTCTTT | CSALGEVLNTEAFF | - | TRBJ1-1 | TRBV20-1 | -
TGTGCCAGCAGCTTAGGGGCGAGAGAAACCGGGGAGCTGTTTTTT | CASSLGARETGELFF | few | TRBJ2-2 | TRBV7-2 | -
TGTGCCAGCAGCTTAGACAGGGTAACGGGCTACGAGCAGTACTTC | CASSLDRVTGYEQYF | many | TRBJ2-7 | TRBV7-2 | -
TGTGCCAGCAGTTACTTACCCCGGGTGAGGGGGCCTGAAGCTTTCTTT | CASSYLPRVRGPEAFF | - | TRBJ1-1 | TRBV6-5 | TRBD1
TGCAGTGCTAGTGGAGTCGATAGCACAGATACGCAGTATTTT | CSASGVDSTDTQYF | many | TRBJ2-3 | TRBV20-1 | -
TGTGCCAGCAGCGGTCACTCCTACGAGCAGTACTTC | CASSGHSYEQYF | - | TRBJ2-7 | TRBV7-9 | -
TGCAGCACGACTAGCGGGATAAACGAGCAGTACTTC | CSTTSGINEQYF | few | TRBJ2-7 | TRBV29-1 | TRBD2
TGCAGTGCCAAGGACAGCTATGGCTACACCTTC | CSAKDSYGYTF | - | TRBJ1-2 | TRBV20-1 | -
TGTGCCAGCAGTCCTAAGACAGGAATCTACGAGCAGTACTTC | CASSPKTGIYEQYF | - | TRBJ2-7 | TRBV7-9 | -
TGTGCCAGCAGCGTATCAGGACAGCCTAACACTGAAGCTTTCTTT | CASSVSGQPNTEAFF | - | TRBJ1-1 | TRBV9 | -
TGTGCCATCAGTCAGCCCGGGACTAGCGGGACCGAGCAGTACTTC | CAISQPGTSGTEQYF | - | TRBJ2-7 | TRBV10-3 | TRBD2
TGCGCCAGCAGCCAAGAGGGGGGGCAGCCCCAGCATTTT | CASSQEGGQPQHF | - | TRBJ1-5 | TRBV4-3 | -
TGTGCCAGTAGTACCTTAGCGGGGGTTAGCACAGATACGCAGTATTTT | CASSTLAGVSTDTQYF | - | TRBJ2-3 | TRBV19 | TRBD2
TGCGCCAGCAGCCAAGAGCCCAGGGGGGGCTACGAGACCCAGTACTTC | CASSQEPRGGYETQYF | many | TRBJ2-5 | TRBV4-1 | -
TGTGCCACCAGTGACTCGGACTCCTGGGATGATGAGCAGTTCTTC | CATSDSDSWDDEQFF | - | TRBJ2-1 | TRBV24-1 | -